The 24 T cell receptor beta chains presented below share a single source sample, sequenced in a study of post-analysis software for immune sequencing data. Findings of the study overall: The five TRBV segments detected at higher frequency in patients than in controls included TRBV5-6, TRBV5-1 and TRBV20-1.

TCR beta cDNA libraries had unique molecular identifiers. Each CDR3 protein gets one entry after TCRdb re-called the PCR reads with MiXCR. The sample gives hundreds of thousands of distinct CDR3 sequences, 53% of which show up once; approximately 4.2% is in the top ten. No cognate antigen is known for these TCRs. Sequenced: blood. These receptors were obtained from a girl between 10 and 17 years old with multiple sclerosis.

This clonotype showed up just once. The rearrangement links TRBV29-1 to TRBJ1-1, with D uncertain. V lost 7 bases and J lost 1, with 16 bases in between. The CDR3 loop spans 14 amino acids. Germline V gives CDR1 SQVTM, CDR2 ANQGSEA. The CDR3 nucleotides read TGCAGCGCCCGTTGGGCCCACGGGAACACTGAAGCTTTCTTT. Protein sequence: CSARWAHGNTEAFF. Based on the CDR3 plus reference TRBV29-1 and TRBJ1-1, the full variable domain is SAVISQKPSRDICQRGTSLTIQCQVDSQVTMMFWYRQQPGQSLTLIATANQGSEATYESGFVIDKFPISRPNLTFSTLTVSNMSPEDSSIYLCSARWAHGNTEAFFGQGTRLTVV.

The CDR3, as DNA: TGCAGTGCCGGCCAGGGCGGCTACACCTTC. Translation: CSAGQGGYTF. The chain joins TRBV20-1 to TRBJ1-2, with D possibly TRBD1 on 5 matching bases. The germline V gene has CDR1 DFQATT and CDR2 SNEGSKA (reference sequence). Trimming removed 6 bases from V and 8 bases from J, with 10 bases in between. The CDR3 is made up of 10 amino acids.

The gene calls are TRBV7-8 and TRBJ2-7; 10 nucleotides match TRBD1. Germline values: CDR1 SGHVS, CDR2 FQNEAQ. Trimming removed 8 bases from V and 7 bases from J; junction bases left unmatched: 17. The CDR3 runs to 16 residues. The CDR3 reads CASALPLGQGTSEQYF. The CDR3 DNA reads TGTGCCAGCGCCCTCCCTTTGGGACAGGGGACGAGTGAGCAGTACTTC.

V and J are TRBV5-1 and TRBJ1-2, with 7 bases identical to TRBD1. The CDR3 is 16 residues long. Trimming took 3 bases from V and 3 from J; bases not matched to a gene: 11. Germline V gene sequence: CDR1 SGHRS, CDR2 YFSETQ. CDR3 in amino acids: CASSSDQGQAYYGYTF. The CDR3 bases are TGCGCCAGCAGCTCTGACCAAGGACAGGCCTACTATGGCTACACCTTC.

V gene TRBV20-1 combines with J gene TRBJ2-3, with a weak D call TRBD2 (6 bases). CDR1 and CDR2 (germline): DFQATT, SNEGSKA (reference sequence). Trimming left V 0 bases short and J 1 base short, with 11 bases between. The CDR3 sequence is 15 residues long. The CDR3 DNA is TGCAGTGCTAGAGATACCGGGAGCGGCACAGATACGCAGTATTTT. Protein product: CSARDTGSGTDTQYF.

The chain couples TRBV6-6 to TRBJ1-2; 10 nucleotides align to TRBD1. This CDR3 spans 13 amino acids. V gave up 5 bases and J gave up 7 bases; unmatched junction bases: 4. Per germline, CDR1 MNHNY and CDR2 SVGAGI (reference sequence). The CDR3: CASSRQGASGYTF. Written as DNA, the CDR3 is TGTGCCAGCAGTCGACAGGGGGCGAGTGGCTACACCTTC.

This chain's CDR3 is CACLGGGAPYEQYF. DNA of the CDR3: TGTGCCTGCCTCGGCGGGGGCGCACCGTACGAGCAGTACTTC. The V call is TRBV30, the J call TRBJ2-7, with D possibly matching TRBD2 (7 bases). Trimming removed 6 bases from V and 4 bases from J, with 19 bases in between. Germline V CDR1 and CDR2: GTSNPN, SVGIG (reference sequence). The CDR3 runs 14 residues.

The J gene is TRBJ1-4, the V gene TRBV29-1; D is ambiguous. V dropped 7 bases and J dropped 10 bases, with 22 bases sitting between them. Germline lookup yields CDR1 SQVTM and CDR2 ANQGSEA. The CDR3 runs 14 residues. The CDR3 sequence is CSAMAGFGSRKLFF. The CDR3 DNA reads as TGCAGCGCGATGGCCGGGTTTGGGTCGAGAAAACTGTTTTTT.

The chain recombines TRBV15 with TRBJ1-5, with unresolved D. The germline CDR1 and CDR2 sequences are LNHNV and YYDKDF (reference sequence). The CDR3 runs to 14 residues. The V and J ends lost 0 bases and 4 bases respectively, with 7 bases between them. Here the CDR3 DNA reads TGTGCCACCAGCAGAGATCGCCATAATCAGCCCCAGCATTTT. Translating it yields CATSRDRHNQPQHF.

This clonotype was recorded once. The J gene is TRBJ1-2, the V gene TRBV6-5; D gene ambiguous. V lost 0 bases, J lost 7 bases, and 12 bases lay in between. Looked up from germline, CDR1 is MNHEY and CDR2 is SVGAGI. The CDR3 runs 14 residues. DNA for the CDR3: TGTGCCAGCAGTTACTCGGGGTGGAAGGGTGGCTACACCTTC. This encodes CASSYSGWKGGYTF.

The CDR3 protein is CASNPGGNVKTQYF. CDR3 DNA sequence: TGTGCCAGCAACCCTGGGGGTAATGTGAAGACCCAGTACTTC. The chain has TRBV12-3 or TRBV12-4 and TRBJ2-7; D may match TRBD1 or TRBD2 (5 bases each). The J call may be in error: the DNA end matches TRBJ2-5 better. The CDR3 is 14 residues long.

The chain is built from TRBV4-1 and TRBJ2-5, with TRBD2 matching 8 bases. CDR1 is MGHRA and CDR2 is YSYEKL in the germline V gene. V was clipped by 4 bases and J by 4 bases; unmatched bases: 5. The CDR3 is 14 amino acids. The CDR3 loop is CASSLPGGVETQYF. CDR3 in DNA: TGCGCCAGCAGCCTCCCGGGGGGGGTAGAGACCCAGTACTTC.

This clonotype was counted only a few times. The genes are TRBV15 and TRBJ2-1, with 7 bases matching TRBD1. This CDR3 has 16 amino acids. The ends lost 4 bases at V and 3 bases at J; junction bases unmatched: 9. Looked up from germline, CDR1 is LNHNV and CDR2 is YYDKDF (reference sequence). The CDR3 sequence: CATSTNTGTVYNEQFF. The CDR3 region has the DNA TGTGCCACCAGCACCAATACCGGGACAGTCTACAATGAGCAGTTCTTC.

The chain employs TRBV7-2 and TRBJ1-6, with unresolved D. Germline V CDR1 and CDR2: SGHTA, FQGNSA. The CDR3 has 16 amino acids. V gave up 2 bases and J gave up 8 bases, with 16 bases separating them. The CDR3 loop reads CASSLISRDSDSPLHF. The CDR3 DNA is TGTGCCAGCAGCTTAATTAGTCGCGACTCGGATTCACCCCTCCACTTT. Full variable domain (remainder filled in from reference TRBV7-2 and TRBJ1-6): GAGVSQSPSNKVTEKGKDVELRCDPISGHTALYWYRQSLGQGLEFLIYFQGNSAPDKSGLPSDRFSAERTGGSVSTLTIQRTQQEDSAVYLCASSLISRDSDSPLHFGNGTRLTVT.

This clonotype was found a few times. The V call is TRBV20-1, the J call TRBJ2-3; D gene unclear. This CDR3 has 12 residues. Looked up from germline, CDR1 is DFQATT and CDR2 is SNEGSKA (reference sequence). Deletions cut 3 bases from V and 5 bases from J, with 9 bases between. CDR3 in amino acids: CSASNSGDTQYF. The CDR3 DNA reads TGCAGTGCTAGCAACAGTGGAGATACGCAGTATTTT.

This clonotype came up once. This chain uses TRBV7-8 with TRBJ2-1; D not certain. This CDR3 has 12 amino acids. V was trimmed by 2 bases and J by 7 bases, leaving 6 bases between them. Germline V lookup: CDR1 SGHVS, CDR2 FQNEAQ. As DNA, the CDR3 is TGTGCCAGCAGCTTACCTTGGAATGAGCAGTTCTTC. It encodes CASSLPWNEQFF. The full variable domain, rest sourced from reference TRBV7-8 and TRBJ2-1, is GAGVSQSPRYKVAKRGQDVALRCDPISGHVSLFWYQQALGQGPEFLTYFQNEAQLDKSGLPSDRFFAERPEGSVSTLKIQRTQQEDSAVYLCASSLPWNEQFFGPGTRLTVL.

The chain couples TRBV29-1 to TRBJ1-2; the D gene is possibly TRBD1 (5 bases). Trimming left V 4 bases short and J 8 bases short, with 14 bases between. CDR1 SQVTM and CDR2 ANQGSEA come from the germline V gene. CDR3 size: 12 residues. The CDR3 protein is CSVGGDWGGYTF. As DNA, the CDR3 is TGCAGCGTTGGCGGCGACTGGGGCGGCTACACCTTC.

This sequence joins TRBV20-1 and TRBJ1-1; 8 bases are shared with TRBD1. Germline trimming cut 0 bases from V and 8 bases from J; bases unmatched to any gene: 11. Per germline, CDR1 DFQATT and CDR2 SNEGSKA (reference sequence). CDR3 length equals 15 residues. CDR3 loop: CSARDGLRGRNEAFF. The CDR3 DNA reads TGCAGTGCTAGAGATGGTCTCAGGGGGCGAAACGAAGCTTTCTTT.

This rearrangement joins TRBV12-5 to TRBJ2-5, with 13 bases matching TRBD2. The end of the DNA fits TRBJ2-7 better, so the J call may be wrong. The CDR3 is 17 amino acids. Germline CDR1 and CDR2: LGHNT and FRNRAP. The CDR3 loop reads CASALKITSGRADEQYF. For the CDR3, the DNA is TGTGCTAGTGCCCTAAAGATTACTAGCGGGAGGGCCGACGAGCAGTACTTC.

This rearrangement joins TRBV2 to TRBJ2-7, with 8 bases lining up with TRBD2. The J segment lost 6 bases and the V segment lost 7 bases, leaving 8 bases of the junction unmatched. The CDR3 spans 13 residues. Germline-derived CDR1 and CDR2 are SNHLY and FYNNEI. The chain's CDR3 is CASKAGGAGEQYF. The CDR3 nucleotides read TGTGCCAGCAAGGCGGGGGGCGCCGGCGAGCAGTACTTC.

The chain employs TRBV7-3 and TRBJ2-1, with 12 bases that match TRBD2. CDR3 length: 16 residues. Per the germline V gene, CDR1 is SGHTA and CDR2 is FQGTGA. Losses at the gene ends were 4 bases for V and 6 bases for J; bases not matched to a gene: 7. The CDR3 region is CASSSSGTSGPNEQFF. The CDR3 DNA sequence: TGTGCCAGCAGCTCCTCTGGGACTAGCGGGCCCAATGAGCAGTTCTTC.

The genes are TRBV6-4 and TRBJ2-3; D assignment may be TRBD1 or TRBD2 (6 bases each). The CDR3 runs to 15 residues. The ends were cut back, 4 bases at V and 1 base at J, with 12 bases in the middle. From germline, CDR1 is MRHNA and CDR2 SNTAGT. CDR3 bases: TGTGCCAGCAGTGTTGGAGGGGGACGCACAGATACGCAGTATTTT. This translates into CASSVGGGRTDTQYF.

The V call is TRBV7-9, the J call TRBJ2-3; the match to TRBD2 covers 12 bases. The germline CDR1 and CDR2 sequences are SEHNR and FQNEAQ (reference sequence). V shed 4 bases, J shed 4 bases, and the junction held 15 bases outside the gene matches. The CDR3 runs to 19 residues. The chain's CDR3 is CASSSIKLRTSGVADTQYF. CDR3 in DNA: TGTGCCAGCAGCTCAATAAAGCTCCGGACTAGCGGGGTAGCAGATACGCAGTATTTT.

This chain's CDR3 is CASSRTTGPVQYF. CDR3 nucleotide sequence: TGTGCCAGCAGCAGAACGACAGGCCCAGTACAGTACTTC. The rearrangement uses TRBV7-9 and TRBJ2-7; D is possibly TRBD1 (6 bases). The germline V gene encodes CDR1 SEHNR and CDR2 FQNEAQ (reference sequence). CDR3 length: 13 amino acids. The germline V and J ends were trimmed by 5 bases and 10 bases, with 18 bases remaining between them.